These T cell receptor beta chains were read from a single sample in a study of blood T cell repertoires in COVID-19. Sequenced by immunoSEQ multiplex PCR; TCRdb stores in-frame clones only, minus some. The sample lists about 140,000 clones, around 81% occurring once. Input material: peripheral blood. These receptors were obtained from a woman in her 50s with acute or convalescent COVID-19. CDR3s include the opening cysteine and the closing phenylalanine or tryptophan. Each record gives: D gene, clone size, V gene, J gene, CDR3 protein, CDR3 DNA. A D gene is named only where the DNA matches it firmly. The listing skips clone size in some rows; elsewhere it reads once, few, many or a size class.

d_gene: TRBD1
abundance: .
v_gene: TRBV5-1
j_gene: TRBJ2-5
CDR3aa: CASSLAGQGQETQYF
CDR3nt: TGCGCCAGCAGCTTGGCCGGACAGGGGCAAGAGACCCAGTACTTC

d_gene: TRBD1
abundance: .
v_gene: TRBV19
j_gene: TRBJ1-6
CDR3aa: CASSIPIQGISYNSPLHF
CDR3nt: TGTGCCAGTAGTATTCCGATACAGGGGATCTCCTATAATTCACCCCTCCACTTT

d_gene: .
abundance: .
v_gene: TRBV3-1/TRBV3-2
j_gene: TRBJ1-1
CDR3aa: CASSLNGGVNTEAFF
CDR3nt: TGTGCCAGCAGCCTAAATGGAGGGGTGAACACTGAAGCTTTCTTT

d_gene: .
abundance: few
v_gene: TRBV15
j_gene: TRBJ1-1
CDR3aa: CATRQGPGTEAFF
CDR3nt: TGTGCCACCAGACAGGGTCCGGGCACTGAAGCTTTCTTT

d_gene: TRBD2
abundance: .
v_gene: TRBV4-3
j_gene: TRBJ2-2
CDR3aa: CASSRGAWTSGGVNTGELFF
CDR3nt: TGCGCCAGCAGCCGAGGGGCCTGGACTAGCGGGGGCGTTAACACCGGGGAGCTGTTTTTT

d_gene: TRBD1
abundance: .
v_gene: TRBV7-2
j_gene: TRBJ2-2
CDR3aa: CASSLGQGTGELFF
CDR3nt: TGTGCCAGCAGCCTCGGACAGGGGACCGGGGAGCTGTTTTTT

d_gene: .
abundance: .
v_gene: TRBV27
j_gene: TRBJ2-1
CDR3aa: CASSLAPRQRRAFF
CDR3nt: TGTGCCAGCAGTTTAGCCCCACGACAGAGAAGGGCATTCTTC

d_gene: TRBD1
abundance: .
v_gene: TRBV7-9
j_gene: TRBJ1-1
CDR3aa: CASSPPGTGGLNTEAFF
CDR3nt: TGTGCCAGCAGCCCACCCGGGACAGGGGGCCTGAACACTGAAGCTTTCTTT

d_gene: TRBD1
abundance: once
v_gene: TRBV6-1
j_gene: TRBJ1-5
CDR3aa: CASSAQGVGIGNQPQHF
CDR3nt: TGTGCCAGCAGTGCGCAGGGGGTTGGAATCGGCAATCAGCCCCAGCATTTT

d_gene: TRBD2
abundance: .
v_gene: TRBV9
j_gene: TRBJ2-2
CDR3aa: CASSGILAGGTGELFF
CDR3nt: TGTGCCAGCAGCGGGATTCTAGCGGGGGGCACCGGGGAGCTGTTTTTT

d_gene: .
abundance: .
v_gene: TRBV27
j_gene: TRBJ1-1
CDR3aa: CASSLKANTEAFF
CDR3nt: TGTGCCAGCAGTTTGAAAGCGAACACTGAAGCTTTCTTT

d_gene: .
abundance: .
v_gene: TRBV6-5
j_gene: TRBJ2-1
CDR3aa: CASSPPGGNEQFF
CDR3nt: TGTGCCAGCAGTCCACCCGGAGGGAATGAGCAGTTCTTC

d_gene: TRBD2
abundance: .
v_gene: TRBV7-3
j_gene: TRBJ2-2
CDR3aa: CASSLMSAASGGASGELFF
CDR3nt: TGTGCCAGCAGCTTAATGTCCGCGGCTAGCGGGGGGGCATCCGGGGAGCTGTTTTTT

d_gene: .
abundance: .
v_gene: TRBV30
j_gene: TRBJ1-1
CDR3aa: CAWSVLPEAFF
CDR3nt: TGTGCCTGGAGTGTCCTCCCCGAAGCTTTCTTT

d_gene: TRBD1
abundance: few
v_gene: TRBV5-1
j_gene: TRBJ1-1
CDR3aa: CASTPGTGNTEAFF
CDR3nt: TGCGCCAGCACCCCCGGGACAGGGAACACTGAAGCTTTCTTT

d_gene: .
abundance: few
v_gene: TRBV6-1
j_gene: TRBJ1-1
CDR3aa: CASSEWGGSTEAFF
CDR3nt: TGTGCCAGCAGTGAGTGGGGCGGAAGCACTGAAGCTTTCTTT

d_gene: .
abundance: once
v_gene: TRBV7-9
j_gene: TRBJ1-2
CDR3aa: CASSLDGNLNGYTF
CDR3nt: TGTGCCAGCAGCTTAGATGGTAACCTAAATGGCTACACCTTC

d_gene: TRBD1
abundance: .
v_gene: TRBV6-2/TRBV6-3
j_gene: TRBJ1-1
CDR3aa: CASSYFQGAPAFF
CDR3nt: TGTGCCAGCAGTTATTTCCAGGGGGCTCCGGCTTTCTTT

d_gene: TRBD1
abundance: few
v_gene: TRBV5-5
j_gene: TRBJ2-2
CDR3aa: CASSSGQGDTGELFF
CDR3nt: TGTGCCAGCAGCTCGGGACAGGGAGACACCGGGGAGCTGTTTTTT

d_gene: TRBD2
abundance: .
v_gene: TRBV3-1/TRBV3-2
j_gene: TRBJ2-3
CDR3aa: CASSNGGITFTDTQYF
CDR3nt: TGTGCCAGCAGCAACGGGGGGATTACTTTCACAGATACGCAGTATTTT

d_gene: .
abundance: .
v_gene: TRBV7-8
j_gene: TRBJ1-1
CDR3aa: CASTLASGGTEAFF
CDR3nt: TGTGCCAGCACCCTAGCCTCGGGTGGAACTGAAGCTTTCTTT

d_gene: TRBD1
abundance: .
v_gene: TRBV5-1
j_gene: TRBJ1-2
CDR3aa: CASSVDRGVHGYTF
CDR3nt: TGCGCCAGCAGCGTGGACAGGGGAGTCCATGGCTACACCTTC

d_gene: .
abundance: .
v_gene: TRBV9
j_gene: TRBJ2-1
CDR3aa: CASSVAALAIPRDYNEQFF
CDR3nt: TGTGCCAGCAGCGTAGCGGCCCTAGCGATCCCCCGGGATTACAATGAGCAGTTCTTC

d_gene: .
abundance: .
v_gene: TRBV2
j_gene: TRBJ1-4
CDR3aa: CASKRDGYNEKLFF
CDR3nt: TGTGCCAGCAAAAGAGACGGGTATAATGAAAAACTGTTTTTT

d_gene: .
abundance: .
v_gene: TRBV6-5
j_gene: TRBJ1-2
CDR3aa: CASSYVGASDGYTF
CDR3nt: TGTGCCAGCAGTTACGTGGGGGCATCGGACGGCTACACCTTC

d_gene: .
abundance: .
v_gene: TRBV4-1
j_gene: TRBJ1-5
CDR3aa: CASSRDISNQPQHF
CDR3nt: TGCGCCAGCAGCAGGGACATTAGCAATCAGCCCCAGCATTTT